This T cell receptor (beta chain) originates from a study of T-cell reconstitution after alpha-beta-depleted transplantation in children. It was with unique molecular identifiers that the TCRbeta library was prepared. TCRdb fed the PCR reads into MiXCR, producing one record per CDR3 protein. The sample holds about 360,000 distinct CDR3 sequences; approximately 12% are singletons and the top ten take about 3.9%. CDR1 is SGHRS, CDR2 YFSETQ, per germline. Trimming took 0 bases from V and 8 from J; bases not matched to a gene: 9. The CDR3 runs 16 residues. Many counts were recorded for this clonotype. This clonotype was obtained from a human donor who donated a stem cell graft to a child with Fanconi anemia. The chain employs TRBV5-1 and TRBJ2-1, with 9 bases that match TRBD1. The sequencing used PBMCs, collected from the stem cell graft. This CDR3 is CASSLDPGTGIDEQFF. The CDR3 nucleotides read TGCGCCAGCAGCTTGGACCCCGGGACAGGGATCGATGAGCAGTTCTTC.